This TCR beta chain was retrieved from a study of CD8 T cells in Susac syndrome. An amount of RNA that ranged from roughly 0.5 to 1 ug was reverse transcribed with random hexamers. Amplification of TCR beta CDR3 spanned 54 Vbeta and 13 Jbeta via immunoSEQ multiplex PCR. TCRdb re-analysed the immunoSEQ multiplex PCR reads in MiXCR, keeping a single row per CDR3 protein. Of around 270,000 distinct CDR3 sequences listed, around 85% were seen once; the top ten hold about 0.22%. TEMRA cells were enriched by FACS, and CD4+ and CD8+ T cells were negatively isolated. The CDR3 loop spans 15 amino acids. Trimming took 2 bases from V and 3 from J, leaving 13 bases between them. Germline V gene sequence: CDR1 MNHEY, CDR2 SVGAGI.

This sequence joins TRBV6-5 and TRBJ1-1; tentatively, D is TRBD1 (5 bases). This receptor was taken from a human donor with multiple sclerosis. Material: CD8+ T cells from PBMCs. The CDR3 sequence is CASSYGAGWDTEAFF. The CDR3 region has the DNA TGTGCCAGCAGTTACGGGGCAGGATGGGACACTGAAGCTTTCTTT.